The clone carrying this TCR beta chain was recorded many times. Its specificity is not known. The germline gives CDR1 SGHKS, CDR2 YYEKEE (reference sequence). Trimming stripped 0 bases from V and 0 bases from J, with 7 bases between. This CDR3 spans 15 amino acids. These data come from a study of regulatory T cells in long-lasting Graves disease. Overall study findings and caveats: The study found persistent patients shared more public clonotypes (roughly 2,500) than new patients (around 1,000).

The authors built TCR beta libraries using iRepertoire HTBI primers and Arm-PCR of CDR3 regions. TCRdb re-derived calls from the multiplex PCR reads in MiXCR, one entry per CDR3 protein. Here the sample spans roughly 500,000 distinct CDR3 sequences, around 13% being singletons. Time point given: newly diagnosed GD, antithyroid drugs for less than 3 months. Researchers made the TCR library from RNA that was extracted from PBMCs. These data also formed part of another study, on T cells in Graves' hyperthyroidism and ophthalmopathy. That report notes: No ophthalmopathy progression within 18 months constituted stable Graves' hyperthyroidism. First-round RT-PCR targeting the TCR CDR3 was performed with the HTBI primer set.

The material sequenced was peripheral blood mononuclear cells (PBMCs), taken at new diagnosis, from a patient treated with antithyroid drugs. This sequence joins TRBV5-5 and TRBJ2-1; D remains unclear. The receptor was derived from a woman aged 50 to 60 with Graves disease. The CDR3 DNA reads TGTGCCAGCAGCTTGGGTCCATTCTCCTACAATGAGCAGTTCTTC. As protein: CASSLGPFSYNEQFF.